What follows is one TCR beta chain and its context. Its antigen is currently unknown. Germline lookup yields CDR1 SEHNR and CDR2 FQNEAQ (reference sequence). This CDR3 spans 13 amino acids. With 6 bases removed from V and 0 bases from J, the gap between germline ends came to 7 bases. Unique molecular identifiers were used to barcode this TCRbeta library. TCRdb recomputed calls from the PCR reads with MiXCR, one row per CDR3 protein. The data hold around 230,000 distinct CDR3 sequences, with approximately 17% observed a single time. This specimen belongs to a study of T-cell reconstitution after alpha-beta-depleted transplantation in children. Study-wide results and limits: Once a year had passed after transplant, T-cell counts and diversity came mostly from newly produced T cells.

The sequenced sample was PBMCs, mostly from graft donor cells, obtained 360 days after TCRalphabeta/CD19-depleted stem cell transplant. This rearrangement joins TRBV7-9 to TRBJ2-3; D call uncertain. The source of this sequence is a male patient under 10 years old who had a stem cell transplant for acute lymphoblastic leukemia, so the T cells may come from the graft donor. DNA for the CDR3: TGTGCCAGCAGAGCTACTAGCACAGATACGCAGTATTTT. Its translation is CASRATSTDTQYF.